Following are 15 T cell receptor beta chains from one sample sequenced in a study of T-cell memory formation after mild COVID-19. TCRdb re-called the 5' RACE reads through MiXCR, storing one row per CDR3 protein. The table lists about 190,000 distinct CDR3 sequences, around 20% of them singletons. Sequenced material: PBMCs or a T cell subset sorted from them (not recorded which). These receptors were obtained from an adult woman who had mild COVID-19 (a few samples of this study predate the infection). Cell type and time point are not known.

In this sample, this clonotype turned up a few times. Relative to the germline gene, one junction end is altered; a read error may explain this. The chain is built from TRBV7-6 and TRBJ2-7, with unresolved D. Germline-derived CDR1 and CDR2 are SGHVS and FNYEAQ. The CDR3 sequence is 13 residues long. The CDR3 nucleotides are TGTGCCAGCAGCTCGATGCCGGACGCCCTCTTGGACTTC. It codes for CASSSMPDALLDF. Filled out from reference TRBV7-6 and TRBJ2-7, the complete variable domain reads GAGVSQSPRYKVTKRGQDVALRCDPISGHVSLYWYRQALGQGPEFLTYFNYEAQQDKSGLPNDRFSAERPEGSISTLTIQRTEQRDSAMYRCASSSMPDALLDFGPGTRLTVT.

This chain links TRBV10-2 with TRBJ2-7; perhaps TRBD1 as D (7 bases). The V gene lost 6 bases and the J gene lost 3 bases, with 21 bases spanning the gap. This CDR3 contains 16 residues. The V gene's germline CDR1 is WSHSY and CDR2 SAAADI. CDR3 nucleotide sequence: TGCGCCAGCAGCCAAGGAGGAGGAGGGGGCCACTACGAGCAGTACTTC. As protein: CASSQGGGGGHYEQYF.

This chain joins TRBV7-9 and TRBJ2-1, with no clear D. V was pared by 2 bases and J by 12 bases, with 11 bases between. CDR3 length equals 12 residues. CDR1 is SEHNR and CDR2 is FQNEAQ in the germline V gene (reference sequence). The CDR3 loop reads CASSLPPSGQFF. The CDR3 DNA reads TGTGCCAGCAGCTTACCCCCAAGTGGGCAGTTCTTC.

This clonotype came up many times. J is TRBJ2-3 and V is TRBV4-3, with D possibly TRBD1 on 5 matching bases. Deletions cut 4 bases from V and 2 bases from J, with 10 bases between. Per germline, CDR1 LGHNA and CDR2 YSLEER. CDR3 size: 14 residues. In DNA form, the CDR3 reads TGCGCCAGCAGCCGGAGCAGGGACACAGATACGCAGTATTTT. It encodes CASSRSRDTDTQYF.

This clonotype was seen a handful of times. DNA for the CDR3: TGTGCCAGCAGTCTCTTCGGACAGGGGAGGCATGAGCAGTTCTTC. This codes for CASSLFGQGRHEQFF. The chain employs TRBV14 and TRBJ2-1, with 9 bases lining up with TRBD1. CDR1 and CDR2 (germline): SGHDN, FVKESK. V lost 6 bases and J lost 8; bases outside the gene matches: 11. The CDR3 is made up of 15 amino acids.

This clonotype was seen more than once but under ten times. For the CDR3, the DNA is TGTGCCAGCAGTTCTGGACGGCGCACGAGGGACACTGAAGCTTTCTTT. It translates to CASSSGRRTRDTEAFF. The chain has TRBV7-9 and TRBJ1-1; no definite D call. The CDR3 length is 16 residues. Germline V gene lookup returns CDR1 SEHNR and CDR2 FQNEAQ (reference sequence). Deletions cut 6 bases from V and 3 bases from J, with 20 bases between. Using reference TRBV7-9 and TRBJ1-1 for the parts outside the CDR3, the full variable domain is DTGVSQNPRHKITKRGQNVTFRCDPISEHNRLYWYRQTLGQGPEFLTYFQNEAQLEKSRLLSDRFSAERPKGSFSTLEIQRTEQGDSAMYLCASSSGRRTRDTEAFFGQGTRLTVV.

This clonotype was observed a few times. This chain uses TRBV27 with TRBJ1-2, with no clear D. The V gene lost 5 bases and the J gene lost 3 bases, with 16 bases spanning the gap. CDR1 is MNHEY and CDR2 is SMNVEV in the germline V gene (reference sequence). This CDR3 is 15 amino acids long. The CDR3 protein is CASSVVSGIYYGYTF. CDR3 bases: TGTGCCAGCAGTGTGGTTTCGGGCATATACTATGGCTACACCTTC.

The V gene is TRBV9, the J gene TRBJ2-1; TRBD2 matches at 9 bases. CDR1 is SGDLS, CDR2 YYNGEE, per germline. V was pared by 2 bases and J by 10 bases, with 13 bases of the junction left unmatched. The length of the CDR3 is 16 residues. The CDR3 loop reads CASSVVPTSGNTEQFF. CDR3 coding DNA: TGTGCCAGCAGCGTCGTACCGACTAGCGGCAACACGGAGCAGTTCTTC.

This clonotype was observed a few times. V gene TRBV12-3 or TRBV12-4 combines with J gene TRBJ1-2; D remains unclear. This CDR3 has 14 amino acids. V shed 7 bases and J shed 6 bases, with 18 bases lying between them. In DNA form, the CDR3 reads TGTGCCAGCATCTTTGGGCCCGGCGGGGATGGCTACACCTTC. It specifies CASIFGPGGDGYTF.

This chain connects TRBV5-5 to TRBJ1-2; the D is unclear. CDR1 SGHKS and CDR2 YYEKEE come from the germline V gene (reference sequence). The CDR3 runs to 15 residues. V was trimmed by 2 bases and J by 2 bases, leaving 13 bases between them. CDR3 residues: CASSFSGNSNYGYTF. The CDR3 nucleotides are TGTGCCAGCAGCTTTTCGGGGAACAGCAACTATGGCTACACCTTC.

There are a few counts of this clonotype. V and J are TRBV6-5 and TRBJ1-2, with D unresolved. Germline CDR1 reads MNHEY; CDR2 reads SVGAGI. The CDR3 is made up of 13 amino acids. V lost 7 bases to trimming and J lost 4 bases, with 13 bases between them. CDR3 residues: CASTKGELYGYTF. CDR3 nucleotide sequence: TGTGCCAGCACCAAGGGAGAGCTCTATGGCTACACCTTC.

The rearrangement uses TRBV7-2 and TRBJ2-3; D might be TRBD2 (7 bases). The V and J ends lost 1 base and 6 bases respectively, with 17 bases between them. This CDR3 contains 16 residues. Germline CDR1 is SGHTA and CDR2 is FQGNSA. The DNA of the CDR3 is TGTGCCAGCAGCTTAGAGGTGGGAGGGGGATTGGATACGCAGTATTTT. Encoded protein: CASSLEVGGGLDTQYF.

V and J are TRBV18 and TRBJ2-5; possibly TRBD1 for D (5 bases). The germline gives CDR1 KGHSH, CDR2 LQKENI. The length of the CDR3 is 16 residues. V lost 2 bases and J 0 bases, leaving 13 bases between the germline ends. CDR3 nucleotide sequence: TGTGCCAGCTCACCAGGAGTAGCAGGGTACCAAGAGACCCAGTACTTC. Its translation: CASSPGVAGYQETQYF. The whole variable domain, filled in from reference TRBV18 and TRBJ2-5, reads NAGVMQNPRHLVRRRGQEARLRCSPMKGHSHVYWYRQLPEEGLKFMVYLQKENIIDESGMPKERFSAEFPKEGPSILRIQQVVRGDSAAYFCASSPGVAGYQETQYFGPGTRLLVL.

V usage is TRBV12-3 or TRBV12-4 and J usage is TRBJ2-1; the D gene is possibly TRBD2 (6 bases). Trimming left V 8 bases short and J 5 bases short, with 7 bases between. The CDR3 is 11 amino acids. CDR3 sequence: CASGGNNEQFF. The CDR3 DNA is TGTGCCAGCGGCGGGAACAATGAGCAGTTCTTC.

The chain recombines TRBV7-2 with TRBJ2-2; perhaps TRBD2 as D (6 bases). V was trimmed by 5 bases and J by 0 bases, leaving 13 bases between them. CDR3 length: 16 residues. The germline V gene encodes CDR1 SGHTA and CDR2 FQGNSA. CDR3 in DNA: TGTGCCAGCAGCCCCGGCGGGGCGGCGAACACCGGGGAGCTGTTTTTT. This gives the protein CASSPGGAANTGELFF. The full variable domain, rest sourced from reference TRBV7-2 and TRBJ2-2, is GAGVSQSPSNKVTEKGKDVELRCDPISGHTALYWYRQSLGQGLEFLIYFQGNSAPDKSGLPSDRFSAERTGGSVSTLTIQRTQQEDSAVYLCASSPGGAANTGELFFGEGSRLTVL.